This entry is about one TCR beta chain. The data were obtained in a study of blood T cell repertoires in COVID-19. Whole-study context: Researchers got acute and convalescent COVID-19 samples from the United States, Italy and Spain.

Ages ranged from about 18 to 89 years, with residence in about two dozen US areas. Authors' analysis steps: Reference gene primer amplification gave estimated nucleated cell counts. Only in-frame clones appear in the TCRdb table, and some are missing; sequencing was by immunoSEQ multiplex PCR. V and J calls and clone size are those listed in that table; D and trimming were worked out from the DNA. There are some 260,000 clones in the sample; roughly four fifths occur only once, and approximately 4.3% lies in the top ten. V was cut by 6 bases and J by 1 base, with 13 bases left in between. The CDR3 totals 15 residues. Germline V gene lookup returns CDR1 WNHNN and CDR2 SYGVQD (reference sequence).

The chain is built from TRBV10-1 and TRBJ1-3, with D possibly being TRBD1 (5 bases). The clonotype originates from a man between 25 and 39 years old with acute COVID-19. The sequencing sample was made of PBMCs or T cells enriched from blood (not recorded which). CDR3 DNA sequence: TGCGCCAGCAGCGACCCGGGACTATCTGGAAACACCATATATTTT. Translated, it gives CASSDPGLSGNTIYF.